This T cell receptor (beta chain) comes out of a study of OX40 agonist ivuxolimab in advanced cancers. General study findings and limits: Blood T cells, both CD4+ and CD8+, expanded clonally by week 6 at 0.1 to 3.0 mg/kg.

The assay was immunoSEQ multiplex PCR, and TCRdb's table has in-frame clones only and misses some. The sample lists about 45,000 clones; approximately 80% were seen once. Looked up from germline, CDR1 is MNHNS and CDR2 is SASEGT. The CDR3 sequence is 13 residues long. V lost 10 bases to trimming and J lost 4 bases; unmatched junction nucleotides: 6. As for this clone: Its cognate antigen is unknown.

The sequencing used CD4+ or CD8+ T cells sorted from blood, collected in a trial of the OX40 agonist ivuxolimab. The V gene is TRBV6-1, the J gene TRBJ2-7; 11 nucleotides line up with TRBD1. The receptor was derived from an adult with an advanced solid tumor such as melanoma, head and neck, liver or kidney cancer. The CDR3 protein is CATGQGAGYEQYF. CDR3 DNA sequence: TGTGCCACCGGACAGGGGGCGGGGTACGAGCAGTACTTC.